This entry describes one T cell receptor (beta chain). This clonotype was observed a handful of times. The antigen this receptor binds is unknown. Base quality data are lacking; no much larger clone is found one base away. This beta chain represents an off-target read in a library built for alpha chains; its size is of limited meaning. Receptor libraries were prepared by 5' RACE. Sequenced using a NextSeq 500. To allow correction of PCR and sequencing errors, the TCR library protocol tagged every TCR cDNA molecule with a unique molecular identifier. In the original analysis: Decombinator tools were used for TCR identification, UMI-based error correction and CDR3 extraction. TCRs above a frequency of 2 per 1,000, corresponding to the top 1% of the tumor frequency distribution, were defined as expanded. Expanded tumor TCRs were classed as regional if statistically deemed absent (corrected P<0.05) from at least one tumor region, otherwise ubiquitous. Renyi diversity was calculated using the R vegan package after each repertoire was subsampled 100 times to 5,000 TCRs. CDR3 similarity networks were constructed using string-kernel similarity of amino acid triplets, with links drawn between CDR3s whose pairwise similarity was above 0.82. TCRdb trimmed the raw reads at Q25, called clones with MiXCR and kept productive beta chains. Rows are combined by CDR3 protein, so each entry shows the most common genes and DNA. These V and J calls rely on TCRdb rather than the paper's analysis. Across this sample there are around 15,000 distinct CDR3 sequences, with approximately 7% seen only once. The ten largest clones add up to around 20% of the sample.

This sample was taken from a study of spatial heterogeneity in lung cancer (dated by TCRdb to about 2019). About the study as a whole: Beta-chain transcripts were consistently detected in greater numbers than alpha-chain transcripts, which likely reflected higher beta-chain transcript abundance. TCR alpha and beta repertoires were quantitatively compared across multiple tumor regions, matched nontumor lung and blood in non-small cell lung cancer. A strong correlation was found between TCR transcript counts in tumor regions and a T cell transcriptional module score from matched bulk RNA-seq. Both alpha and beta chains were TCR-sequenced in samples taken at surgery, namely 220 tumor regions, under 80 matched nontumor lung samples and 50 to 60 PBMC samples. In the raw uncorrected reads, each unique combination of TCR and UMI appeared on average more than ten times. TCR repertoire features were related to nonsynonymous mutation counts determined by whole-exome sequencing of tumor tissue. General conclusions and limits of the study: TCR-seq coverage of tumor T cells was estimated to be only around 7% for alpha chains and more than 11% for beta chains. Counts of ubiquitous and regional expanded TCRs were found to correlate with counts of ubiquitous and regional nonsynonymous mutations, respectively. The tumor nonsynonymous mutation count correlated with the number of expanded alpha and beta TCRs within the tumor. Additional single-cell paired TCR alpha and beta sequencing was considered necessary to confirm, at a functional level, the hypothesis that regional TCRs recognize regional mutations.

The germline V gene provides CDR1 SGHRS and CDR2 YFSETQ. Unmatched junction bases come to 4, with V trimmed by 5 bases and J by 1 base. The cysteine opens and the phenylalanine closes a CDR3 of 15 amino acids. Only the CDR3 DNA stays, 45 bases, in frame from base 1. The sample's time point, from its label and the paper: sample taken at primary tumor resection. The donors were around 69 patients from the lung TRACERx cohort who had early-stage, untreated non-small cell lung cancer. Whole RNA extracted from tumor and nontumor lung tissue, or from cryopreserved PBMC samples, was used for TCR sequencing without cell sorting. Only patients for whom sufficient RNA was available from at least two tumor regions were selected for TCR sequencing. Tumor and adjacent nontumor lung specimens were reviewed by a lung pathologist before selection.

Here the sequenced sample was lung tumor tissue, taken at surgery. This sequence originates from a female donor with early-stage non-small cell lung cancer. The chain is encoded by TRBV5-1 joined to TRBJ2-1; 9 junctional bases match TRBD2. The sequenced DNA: TGCGCCAGCAGAGCCCTAGCGGGGTCCTACAATGAGCAGTTCTTC. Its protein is CASRALAGSYNEQFF.